A single sample is the source of the 3 T cell receptor beta chains below, sequenced in a study of blood T cell repertoires in COVID-19. Data came from immunoSEQ multiplex PCR; TCRdb stores just in-frame clones and leaves some out. Of some 140,000 clones listed, about 86% were seen once; the top ten hold 2% to 2.5%. The sample was PBMCs or T cells enriched from blood (not recorded which). These receptors were obtained from a man aged 35-49 years with acute COVID-19.

V gene TRBV7-9 combines with J gene TRBJ2-3; D may be TRBD1 (6 bases). From germline, CDR1 is SEHNR and CDR2 FQNEAQ (reference sequence). V was clipped by 5 bases and J by 1 base, with 16 bases between them. The CDR3 totals 16 residues. The CDR3 DNA is TGTGCCAGCAGCCCCCCCCAAGGGGGAGGCACAGATACGCAGTATTTT. This encodes CASSPPQGGGTDTQYF.

The CDR3 DNA reads as TGTGCCAGCAGCCCTCAGTCAGCGGTGAGCTCCTACGAGCAGTACTTC. Amino acid sequence: CASSPQSAVSSYEQYF. The rearrangement links TRBV5-4 to TRBJ2-7; D is perhaps TRBD2 (5 bases). The germline CDR1 and CDR2 sequences are SGHNT and YYREEE (reference sequence). The V gene lost 4 bases and the J gene lost 0 bases, with 17 bases spanning the gap. This CDR3 region has 16 residues.

The chain combines TRBV30 with TRBJ1-1, with 8 positions matching TRBD1. The V gene end was trimmed by 1 base and the J gene end by 8 bases; junction bases not matched to a gene: 3. Germline V gene sequence: CDR1 GTSNPN, CDR2 SVGIG (reference sequence). The CDR3 is 12 amino acids. The CDR3 DNA sequence: TGTGCCTGGAGTGCAGGGGGCCTCGAAGCTTTCTTT. Its translation: CAWSAGGLEAFF.